One and the same sample provided the 22 T cell receptor beta chains below, sequenced in a study of response to subunit inactivated influenza vaccine. TCRdb used MiXCR to reprocess the RT-PCR reads, holding one entry per CDR3 protein. The sample has around 790,000 distinct CDR3 sequences; 20% to 25% are singletons. This sample comprised PBMCs from blood, obtained more than 4 days after vaccination. Every receptor here comes from a man aged 50-59 years who received an inactivated influenza vaccine.

This chain connects TRBV3-1 to TRBJ2-3; 12 bases line up with TRBD2. V shed 4 bases, J shed 7 bases, and the junction held 9 bases outside the gene matches. This CDR3 contains 16 residues. Germline CDR1 reads LGHDT; CDR2 reads YNNKEL (reference sequence). The CDR3 here is CASSPQASGGDYTQYF. CDR3 DNA sequence: TGTGCCAGCAGCCCCCAGGCTAGCGGGGGGGATTATACGCAGTATTTT.

The V and J genes are TRBV30 and TRBJ1-4, with 7 bases identical to TRBD1. After removal of 3 bases from V and 7 bases from J, the junction contained 5 bases not matched to a gene. The CDR3 has 13 residues. CDR1 and CDR2 from the germline V gene are GTSNPN and SVGIG (reference sequence). CDR3: CAWRGTAGEKLFF. The CDR3, as DNA: TGTGCCTGGAGAGGGACAGCGGGTGAAAAACTGTTTTTT.

The gene calls are TRBV3-1 and TRBJ2-3; 10 bases fit TRBD2. V lost 0 bases and J lost 7; bases outside the gene matches: 13. The CDR3 covers 18 residues. Germline lookup yields CDR1 LGHDT and CDR2 YNNKEL (reference sequence). The chain's CDR3 is CASSQDEGAGGFGNTQYF. The CDR3 coding sequence is TGTGCCAGCAGCCAAGACGAGGGAGCGGGGGGGTTTGGGAATACGCAGTATTTT.

This clonotype was detected a few times. The chain couples TRBV4-3 to TRBJ2-3, with D possibly being TRBD2 (5 bases). The CDR3 extends over 14 amino acids. Per the germline V gene, CDR1 is LGHNA and CDR2 is YSLEER. V was cut by 1 base and J by 4 bases, with 9 bases left in between. The CDR3 coding sequence is TGCGCCAGCAGCCAAGGGACTGGGGCAGATACGCAGTATTTT. Its protein is CASSQGTGADTQYF.

The rearrangement joins TRBV27 to TRBJ2-2; 10 bases agree with TRBD2. The CDR3 contains 15 residues. From germline, CDR1 is MNHEY and CDR2 SMNVEV (reference sequence). Unmatched junction bases numbered 4, after V lost 2 bases and J lost 7 bases. Here the CDR3 reads CASSLTGTSVGELFF. In DNA form, the CDR3 reads TGTGCCAGCAGTTTAACTGGGACTAGCGTCGGGGAGCTGTTTTTT.

This chain links TRBV29-1 with TRBJ2-1, with TRBD2 matching 7 bases. Trimming at V came to 6 bases and at J to 4 bases, leaving 9 bases not matched to a gene. Germline CDR1 is SQVTM and CDR2 is ANQGSEA. This CDR3 comprises 14 residues. The CDR3 reads CSVKLATIYNEQFF. CDR3 bases: TGCAGCGTCAAACTAGCGACTATTTACAATGAGCAGTTCTTC.

In its sample, this clonotype was seen a few times. V and J are TRBV12-3 or TRBV12-4 and TRBJ1-1, with a tentative D call TRBD1 (6 bases). Trimming shortened V by 4 bases and J by 3 bases, and 12 bases separated the two germline ends. This CDR3 contains 14 residues. The CDR3 sequence: CASSSQGGYTEAFF. The CDR3 DNA is TGTGCCAGCAGTTCCCAAGGGGGGTACACTGAAGCTTTCTTT.

The table lists this clonotype with a few counts. The genes are TRBV10-2 and TRBJ2-1; 12 bases are shared with TRBD2. The CDR3 runs 19 residues. Per the germline V gene, CDR1 is WSHSY and CDR2 is SAAADI. V was clipped by 3 bases and J by 0 bases; unmatched bases: 9. CDR3 bases: TGCGCCAGCAGTGAACTAGCGGGGGGCAACGCTTTCTCCTACAATGAGCAGTTCTTC. The encoded protein is CASSELAGGNAFSYNEQFF.

This chain uses TRBV20-1 with TRBJ2-2; maybe TRBD1 (5 bases). Trimming took 3 bases from V and 8 from J, leaving 16 bases between them. The CDR3 extends over 14 amino acids. Germline-derived CDR1 and CDR2 are DFQATT and SNEGSKA (reference sequence). The CDR3 region has the DNA TGCAGTGCTAGGAAGACCCCAGGGCCGGGGGAGCTGTTTTTT. It specifies CSARKTPGPGELFF.

This chain joins TRBV4-1 and TRBJ1-1; 9 nucleotides agree with TRBD1. CDR1 and CDR2 (germline): MGHRA, YSYEKL. This CDR3 has 14 amino acids. V shed 4 bases, J shed 4 bases, and the junction held 4 bases outside the gene matches. CDR3 nucleotides: TGCGCCAGCAGCCGTCAGACAGGGGGCACTGAAGCTTTCTTT. Amino acids: CASSRQTGGTEAFF.

This chain links TRBV6-1 with TRBJ1-4; D ambiguous. V lost 6 bases and J lost 3, with 20 bases in between. Germline lookup yields CDR1 MNHNS and CDR2 SASEGT. The CDR3 length is 17 residues. The CDR3 nucleotides are TGTGCCAGCAGACCTGGACGGGTCCGGGCTCCTAATGAAAAACTGTTTTTT. Its translation is CASRPGRVRAPNEKLFF.

This clonotype has a handful of counts. The chain uses TRBV7-9 and TRBJ1-2; no clear D. The CDR3 spans 13 residues. CDR1 is SEHNR and CDR2 is FQNEAQ in the germline V gene (reference sequence). Between the trimmed V and J ends, which lost 2 bases and 8 bases, there was a span of 12 bases. This CDR3 reads CASSLSSGLGYTF. Here the CDR3 DNA reads TGTGCCAGCAGCTTATCATCCGGGCTCGGCTACACCTTC.

This clonotype appeared a few times. This sequence joins TRBV12-3 or TRBV12-4 and TRBJ2-3; a possible D gene is TRBD2 (5 bases). This CDR3 region has 16 residues. Trimming removed 3 bases from V and 1 base from J, with 14 bases in between. The CDR3 here is CASSFNLAYGTDTQYF. The CDR3 bases are TGTGCCAGCAGTTTCAATTTAGCGTATGGCACAGATACGCAGTATTTT.

The genes are TRBV9 and TRBJ2-7; 12 bases line up with TRBD1. Germline lookup yields CDR1 SGDLS and CDR2 YYNGEE. J gave up 7 bases and V 1 base, and 6 bases lay outside the gene matches. The CDR3 has 15 amino acids. The CDR3 DNA follows: TGTGCCAGCAGCGTACTGGGACAGGGGGCAAGAGAGCAGTACTTC. Its translation: CASSVLGQGAREQYF.

This clonotype was detected many times. J is TRBJ2-5 and V is TRBV4-1, with a weak D call TRBD1 (5 bases). The CDR3 contains 17 residues. CDR1 MGHRA and CDR2 YSYEKL come from the germline V gene. V dropped 3 bases and J dropped 7 bases, with 24 bases sitting between them. The CDR3 sequence: CASSQQDKGHPPGTQYF. The CDR3 nucleotides read TGCGCCAGCAGCCAGCAGGACAAGGGTCACCCCCCAGGGACCCAGTACTTC.

This clonotype was seen a few times. The V and J genes are TRBV3-1 and TRBJ2-1; TRBD2 matches 9 bases. The CDR3 has 16 residues. The germline V gene has CDR1 LGHDT and CDR2 YNNKEL (reference sequence). With V trimmed by 3 bases and J by 3 bases, 6 bases remained unmatched. DNA of the CDR3: TGTGCCAGCAGCCACGGACTAGCGAACTACTACAATGAGCAGTTCTTC. This codes for CASSHGLANYYNEQFF.

This clonotype was picked up a small number of times. CDR3 protein: CASSSGTGDYTF. The CDR3 DNA follows: TGTGCCAGCAGCTCCGGGACAGGAGACTACACCTTC. The rearrangement uses TRBV5-6 and TRBJ1-2; 8 nucleotides match TRBD1. Losses at the gene ends were 3 bases for V and 10 bases for J; bases not matched to a gene: 5. The CDR3 is 12 amino acids. Germline V CDR1 and CDR2: SGHDT, YYEEEE.

This clonotype was seen only a few times. The CDR3 reads CASSFRGGNQPQHF. CDR3 DNA sequence: TGTGCCAGCAGTTTTCGGGGGGGCAATCAGCCCCAGCATTTT. The rearrangement uses TRBV12-3 or TRBV12-4 and TRBJ1-5, with D possibly matching TRBD1 (5 bases). This CDR3 comprises 14 residues. Trimming removed 3 bases from V and 2 bases from J, with 8 bases in between.

This clonotype was counted a few times. The CDR3 region is CASSLVAGTASNTGELFF. DNA of the CDR3: TGTGCCAGCAGCTTAGTCGCAGGGACAGCCTCGAACACCGGGGAGCTGTTTTTT. The V gene is TRBV7-6, the J gene TRBJ2-2; 7 bases are shared with TRBD1. Trimming took 1 base from V and 0 from J; bases not matched to a gene: 8. Germline V lookup: CDR1 SGHVS, CDR2 FNYEAQ. The CDR3 consists of 18 residues.

The chain recombines TRBV5-1 with TRBJ2-1; D is unclear. There are 12 residues in the CDR3. Germline V gene lookup returns CDR1 SGHRS and CDR2 YFSETQ. Trimming cost V 4 bases and J 8 bases, with 10 bases left between them. In DNA, the CDR3 is TGCGCCAGCAGCAAGGACGACTATGAGCAGTTCTTC. Encoded protein: CASSKDDYEQFF.

J is TRBJ2-3 and V is TRBV6-8; 7 bases match TRBD1. Germline V gene sequence: CDR1 MNHGY, CDR2 SAAAGT. This CDR3 comprises 14 residues. V shed 8 bases, J shed 4 bases, and the junction held 9 bases outside the gene matches. CDR3 sequence (DNA): TGTGCCAGCCTGAGAAGGGGGCGATCAGATACGCAGTATTTT. Translated, it gives CASLRRGRSDTQYF.

The chain employs TRBV29-1 and TRBJ2-4, with D unclear. Trimming removed 4 bases at V and 3 bases at J, with 13 bases between. Germline assignment: CDR1 SQVTM and CDR2 ANQGSEA. The CDR3 extends over 14 amino acids. The CDR3 DNA follows: TGCAGCGTTGGGGCCAGGCAGAACAAAAACATTCAGTACTTC. Translated: CSVGARQNKNIQYF.